This passage covers 18 T cell receptor beta chains from one sample sequenced in a study of blood T cell repertoires in COVID-19. Method: immunoSEQ multiplex PCR; TCRdb's copy keeps in-frame clones and lacks some. This table has approximately 230,000 clones, about 80% appearing once. The sequencing sample was made of peripheral blood. These receptor sequences come from a man older than 75 with acute or convalescent COVID-19.

The V and J genes are TRBV5-4 and TRBJ2-7; no clear D gene. Deletions cut 0 bases from V and 3 bases from J, with 4 bases between. The CDR3 spans 12 residues. Germline V gene lookup returns CDR1 SGHNT and CDR2 YYREEE (reference sequence). CDR3 in amino acids: CASSLGLYEQYF. The CDR3, as DNA: TGTGCCAGCAGCTTGGGACTCTACGAGCAGTACTTC.

This clone was recorded only once. The chain has TRBV18 and TRBJ2-3; 8 bases are a match to TRBD1. There are 15 residues in the CDR3. Germline V lookup: CDR1 KGHSH, CDR2 LQKENI. The trim removed 3 bases at V and 2 bases at J, leaving 4 bases unmatched. CDR3 DNA sequence: TGTGCCAGCTCACCCGGACAGGGTAACACAGATACGCAGTATTTT. Encoded protein: CASSPGQGNTDTQYF.

This rearrangement joins TRBV5-5 to TRBJ2-6; D not resolved. The germline V and J ends were trimmed by 5 bases and 0 bases, with 9 bases remaining between them. The CDR3 covers 15 residues. The germline V gene has CDR1 SGHKS and CDR2 YYEKEE (reference sequence). CDR3: CASSFVFSGANVLTF. CDR3 nucleotide sequence: TGTGCCAGCAGTTTCGTCTTCTCTGGGGCCAACGTCCTGACTTTC.

The V call is TRBV5-6, the J call TRBJ1-1, with 10 bases identical to TRBD1. This CDR3 region has 15 residues. Unmatched junction bases numbered 5, after V lost 1 base and J lost 5 bases. Germline CDR1 is SGHDT and CDR2 is YYEEEE. CDR3 in amino acids: CASSLTGTGVTEAFF. In DNA, the CDR3 is TGTGCCAGCAGCTTGACCGGGACAGGGGTTACTGAAGCTTTCTTT.

The gene calls are TRBV24-1 and TRBJ1-4, with D perhaps matching TRBD1 (6 bases). CDR3 length equals 15 residues. Deletions cut 3 bases from V and 8 bases from J, with 15 bases between. The germline gives CDR1 KGHDR, CDR2 SFDVKD. The DNA of the CDR3 is TGTGCCACCAGTGATGGGGGCAGGGTAGGAGAAAAACTGTTTTTT. As protein: CATSDGGRVGEKLFF.

This clone has a handful of counts. This chain connects TRBV14 to TRBJ1-2; weak D call: TRBD1 (5 bases). This CDR3 comprises 15 residues. Trimming left V 2 bases short and J 4 bases short, with 14 bases between. Looked up from germline, CDR1 is SGHDN and CDR2 is FVKESK. In nucleotides, the CDR3 is TGTGCCAGCAGCCAAAACCATGGGGGAGGCTATGGCTACACCTTC. This sequence encodes CASSQNHGGGYGYTF.

This clone was seen only once. This chain joins TRBV19 and TRBJ2-7; 9 bases match TRBD1. The junction had 5 bases not matched to a gene; V was cut back by 5 bases and J by 3 bases. The CDR3 contains 14 residues. Germline V CDR1 and CDR2: LNHDA, SQIVND (reference sequence). The CDR3 DNA reads as TGTGCCAGTAGTGCGGGGGACAGGGTCTACGAGCAGTACTTC. Amino acids: CASSAGDRVYEQYF.

The chain employs TRBV19 and TRBJ1-3, with D possibly matching TRBD1 (5 bases). CDR1 is LNHDA, CDR2 SQIVND, per germline (reference sequence). The CDR3 extends over 17 amino acids. V lost 8 bases and J 0 bases, leaving 20 bases between the germline ends. The CDR3 spells CASHRRDGLFSGNTIYF. The CDR3 DNA follows: TGTGCCAGTCACCGGCGGGACGGCCTTTTCTCTGGAAACACCATATATTTT. Variable domain in full (rest from reference TRBV19 and TRBJ1-3): DGGITQSPKYLFRKEGQNVTLSCEQNLNHDAMYWYRQDPGQGLRLIYYSQIVNDFQKGDIAEGYSVSREKKESFPLTVTSAQKNPTAFYLCASHRRDGLFSGNTIYFGEGSWLTVV.

CDR3 nucleotide sequence: TGCGCCAGCAGCTCGCAGGGGACAGGGGCCAAAAACATTCAGTACTTC. Its translation: CASSSQGTGAKNIQYF. The gene calls are TRBV5-1 and TRBJ2-4; the match to TRBD1 covers 9 bases. CDR1 is SGHRS, CDR2 YFSETQ, per germline. The CDR3 is 16 residues long. After removal of 3 bases from V and 1 base from J, the junction contained 5 bases not matched to a gene.

The rearrangement joins TRBV28 to TRBJ1-4, with D perhaps TRBD1 (5 bases). V lost 9 bases, J lost 10 bases, and 18 bases lay in between. CDR1 and CDR2 (germline): MDHEN, SYDVKM. There are 13 residues in the CDR3. The CDR3 nucleotides are TGTGCCAGTCTCAGGGCAGTTAGCCGAAAACTGTTTTTT. The encoded protein is CASLRAVSRKLFF.

This rearrangement joins TRBV14 to TRBJ2-3; possible D gene TRBD1, 6 bases. V shed 4 bases and J shed 6 bases, with 11 bases lying between them. Germline-derived CDR1 and CDR2 are SGHDN and FVKESK. The CDR3 extends over 13 amino acids. In DNA, the CDR3 is TGTGCCAGCAGCCTCGGCCAGGGGGATACGCAGTATTTT. Protein sequence: CASSLGQGDTQYF. Drawing the rest from reference TRBV14 and TRBJ2-3, the complete variable domain is EAGVTQFPSHSVIEKGQTVTLRCDPISGHDNLYWYRRVMGKEIKFLLHFVKESKQDESGMPNNRFLAERTGGTYSTLKVQPAELEDSGVYFCASSLGQGDTQYFGPGTRLTVL.

This chain connects TRBV5-4 to TRBJ1-2; TRBD1 might be the D (6 bases). Germline CDR1 reads SGHNT; CDR2 reads YYREEE (reference sequence). V was shortened by 4 bases and J by 7 bases, with 11 bases between the two germline ends. The CDR3 extends over 12 amino acids. The CDR3 nucleotides are TGTGCCAGCAGCGTTTACAGGGCTGGCTACACCTTC. Translation: CASSVYRAGYTF.

The genes are TRBV19 and TRBJ2-2, with D perhaps matching TRBD2 (7 bases). This CDR3 spans 16 amino acids. The ends were cut back, 1 base at V and 4 bases at J, with 13 bases in the middle. From germline, CDR1 is LNHDA and CDR2 SQIVND (reference sequence). CDR3 protein: CASSIGGGASTGELFF. The CDR3 nucleotides read TGTGCCAGTAGTATAGGAGGGGGGGCAAGCACCGGGGAGCTGTTTTTT.

The chain is built from TRBV28 and TRBJ2-3, with D possibly matching TRBD1 (6 bases). Trimming took off 5 bases at V and 0 bases at J, with 9 bases between the two ends. Germline V lookup: CDR1 MDHEN, CDR2 SYDVKM. The CDR3 extends over 14 amino acids. The CDR3 reads CASSTGHSTDTQYF. CDR3 nucleotide sequence: TGTGCCAGCAGTACGGGACACAGCACAGATACGCAGTATTTT.

This chain uses TRBV3-1 (or the pseudogene TRBV3-2) with TRBJ2-1; no firm D call. This CDR3 comprises 12 residues. Trimming cost V 4 bases and J 6 bases, with 7 bases left between them. Germline assignment: CDR1 LGHDT and CDR2 YNNKEL (reference sequence). The CDR3 DNA is TGTGCCAGCAGCCGACATTCCAATGAGCAGTTCTTC. Translation gives CASSRHSNEQFF.

The chain joins TRBV7-2 to TRBJ2-2, with TRBD1 identical over 10 bases. Germline CDR1 SGHTA, CDR2 FQGNSA. CDR3 length equals 15 residues. The V segment lost 5 bases and the J segment 7 bases; nucleotides outside the gene matches: 7. CDR3 region: CASSPDRGRIGELFF. As DNA, the CDR3 is TGTGCCAGCAGCCCCGACAGGGGGCGAATCGGGGAGCTGTTTTTT.

The J gene is TRBJ2-7, the V gene TRBV5-1; D is possibly TRBD1 (6 bases). CDR3 length equals 14 residues. V was shortened by 4 bases and J by 5 bases, with 16 bases between the two germline ends. Germline CDR1 reads SGHRS; CDR2 reads YFSETQ. CDR3 in amino acids: CASSIQGPLNEQYF. CDR3 bases: TGCGCCAGCAGCATACAGGGTCCTCTCAACGAGCAGTACTTC.

CDR3 region: CAWSKIAGVIDEQFF. The CDR3 bases are TGTGCCTGGAGTAAAATAGCGGGAGTCATCGATGAGCAGTTCTTC. This chain links TRBV30 with TRBJ2-1; 9 nucleotides agree with TRBD2. Germline loops: CDR1 GTSNPN, CDR2 SVGIG (reference sequence). The CDR3 extends over 15 amino acids. The junction had 10 bases not matched to a gene; V was cut back by 2 bases and J by 8 bases.